A selection of T cell receptor beta chains follows, all from one sample in a study of blood T cell repertoires in COVID-19. Sequencing was performed with immunoSEQ multiplex PCR; in TCRdb, only in-frame clones are kept and a portion is missing. The table lists hundreds of thousands of clones, 90% of them singletons. Input material: PBMCs or T cells enriched from blood (not recorded which). These receptors all stem from a woman aged 18-35 years with acute COVID-19. Each CDR3 is given without its conserved first and last residue. Each record gives: V gene, CDR3 protein.

>TRBV11-1
ASSFQSYNEQF
>TRBV19
ASSPGTGGTGELF
>TRBV30
AWDRSMNTEAF
>TRBV7-8
ASSSQGLGKNTIY
>TRBV4-3
ASSQDWLAARETQY
>TRBV19
ASNWGGRNSPLH
>TRBV11-2
ASSLITRALATNEKLF
>TRBV5-1
ASSVQGGELF
>TRBV6-5
ASSSTLRARDTQY
>TRBV5-5
ASSFGGEQY
>TRBV9
ASRTVRLAGGQETQY
>TRBV4-1
ASSRGTLGGTNEKLF
>TRBV11-2
ASSSGLGDWPYEQY
>TRBV28
ASSPGGQGAQLSYGYT
>TRBV27
ASSTTGAGELF
>TRBV7-2
ASSLERRQPQH
>TRBV7-8
ASSYPQGVFSRNNEQF
>TRBV6-4
ASSVEDTDTQY
>TRBV5-4
ASRKGLADQETQY
>TRBV24-1
ATTQGLAGVGENIQY
>TRBV10-3
AIGGSGSGELF
>TRBV7-8
ASSAYEGHTEAF
>TRBV9
ASSVWGQGEQF
>TRBV3-1/TRBV3-2
ASSQQRGGYETQY
>TRBV28
ASSLAPPSGSPDTQY
>TRBV4-3
ASSQALDRGLTEAF
>TRBV18
ASSPGTGGNTEAF
>TRBV23-1
ASSDRAKNIQY
>TRBV30
AWSKGTGWGEKLF
>TRBV3-1/TRBV3-2
ASSSGQGYGYT
>TRBV28
ASSWVARARYGYT
>TRBV4-3
ASSQDFGGYQPQH
>TRBV28
ASSLSTYEQY
>TRBV2
ASTTPDSFRSGTEQY
>TRBV10-3
AISESASGSNDEQF
>TRBV6-5
ASRRQGNNEQF
>TRBV5-4
ASSLLSGTGGTEAF
>TRBV24-1
ATSAGAAYGYT
>TRBV19
ASSIVPGQGRTEAF
>TRBV4-1
ASSQVGRGRDGELF
>TRBV2
ASSGLEQF
>TRBV28
ASSFIREAGELF
>TRBV19
ASSIEGLAGFLTGELF
>TRBV4-2
ASSQDLPVNTEAF
>TRBV30
AWSVAGFTDTQY
>TRBV11-2
ASSFGRGYEQY
>TRBV4-1
ASNFPGGGYT